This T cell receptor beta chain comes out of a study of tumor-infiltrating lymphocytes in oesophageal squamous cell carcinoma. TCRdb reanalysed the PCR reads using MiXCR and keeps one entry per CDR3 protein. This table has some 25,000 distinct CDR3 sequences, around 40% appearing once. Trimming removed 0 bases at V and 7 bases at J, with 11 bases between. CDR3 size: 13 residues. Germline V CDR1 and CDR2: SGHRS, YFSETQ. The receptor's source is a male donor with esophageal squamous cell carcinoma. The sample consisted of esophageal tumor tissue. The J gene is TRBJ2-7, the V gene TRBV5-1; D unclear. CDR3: CASSLVDSGEQYF. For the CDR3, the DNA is TGCGCCAGCAGCTTGGTAGATTCGGGTGAGCAGTACTTC.